The TCR beta chain described here comes from a study of beta chain features in type 1 diabetes. Expressed TCRB transcripts were sequenced, since all the RNA that had been isolated was reverse transcribed. The data were produced by immunoSEQ multiplex PCR, yet TCRdb's version contains in-frame clones alone and is incomplete. The sample lists over 300,000 clones, 7% to 9% occurring once. This CDR3 has 15 residues. V was trimmed by 7 bases and J by 0 bases, leaving 10 bases between them. The germline gives CDR1 MNHEY, CDR2 SMNVEV (reference sequence). The V and J genes are TRBV27 and TRBJ2-6; D is unresolved. The receptor comes from a woman younger than 30 in good health. The sample comprised central memory CD4+ T cells from blood. DNA of the CDR3: TGTGCCAGCACCGCCGTCCCCTCTGGGGCCAACGTCCTGACTTTC. Amino acids: CASTAVPSGANVLTF.